The 22 T cell receptor beta chains given below trace back to one sample, sequenced in a study of radiation and T cells in renal cell carcinoma. Time point indicated: baseline pretreatment blood. Stated treatment: 15 Gy SBRT to primary tumor, nephrectomy 4 weeks later. Method: immunoSEQ multiplex PCR; TCRdb's copy keeps in-frame clones and lacks some. This table has 150,000 or so clones, 88% appearing once. Sequences were derived from blood, sampled from a patient whose treatment included radiotherapy and nephrectomy. These receptors were obtained from a woman aged 45 to 65 with renal cell carcinoma.

The gene calls are TRBV7-2 and TRBJ2-5; 8 bases agree with TRBD2. This CDR3 has 16 amino acids. V shed 3 bases and J 7 bases; nucleotides not matched to a gene: 13. The V gene's germline CDR1 is SGHTA and CDR2 FQGNSA. This chain's CDR3 is CASSFTLAGSLGTQYF. Written as DNA, the CDR3 is TGTGCCAGCAGCTTTACCCTAGCGGGTAGCCTGGGGACCCAGTACTTC. Looking up the rest from reference TRBV7-2 and TRBJ2-5 gives the full variable domain: GAGVSQSPSNKVTEKGKDVELRCDPISGHTALYWYRQSLGQGLEFLIYFQGNSAPDKSGLPSDRFSAERTGGSVSTLTIQRTQQEDSAVYLCASSFTLAGSLGTQYFGPGTRLLVL.

The chain combines TRBV7-8 with TRBJ1-2; D gene unclear. Germline CDR1 reads SGHVS; CDR2 reads FQNEAQ. This CDR3 has 12 residues. The germline V and J ends were trimmed by 5 bases and 12 bases, with 16 bases remaining between them. The CDR3 DNA reads TGTGCCAGCAGCCCCCGGGCCGGCGGCAACACCTTC. This codes for CASSPRAGGNTF.

The V and J genes are TRBV7-2 and TRBJ2-2; D is ambiguous. The germline V gene encodes CDR1 SGHTA and CDR2 FQGNSA. V gave up 1 base and J gave up 6 bases, with 3 bases separating them. The CDR3 sequence is 12 residues long. CDR3 protein: CASSLVSGELFF. CDR3 nucleotides: TGTGCCAGCAGCTTAGTATCCGGGGAGCTGTTTTTT. The full variable domain, rest sourced from reference TRBV7-2 and TRBJ2-2, is GAGVSQSPSNKVTEKGKDVELRCDPISGHTALYWYRQSLGQGLEFLIYFQGNSAPDKSGLPSDRFSAERTGGSVSTLTIQRTQQEDSAVYLCASSLVSGELFFGEGSRLTVL.

The chain recombines TRBV11-3 with TRBJ2-3; TRBD1 aligns across 7 bases. CDR1 and CDR2 from the germline V gene are SGHNT and YENEEA. Trimming took 5 bases from V and 1 from J; bases not matched to a gene: 6. The CDR3 loop spans 15 amino acids. This CDR3 is CASSLRTGGTDTQYF. In DNA, the CDR3 is TGTGCCAGCAGCCTGAGAACAGGGGGCACAGATACGCAGTATTTT.

The gene calls are TRBV18 and TRBJ1-5; 8 nucleotides agree with TRBD1. CDR3 size: 16 residues. Looked up from germline, CDR1 is KGHSH and CDR2 is LQKENI. Trimming cost V 3 bases and J 3 bases; bases outside gene matches: 7. DNA for the CDR3: TGTGCCAGCTCACCCCAGGGGGCGTCTTTCAATCAGCCCCAGCATTTT. It translates to CASSPQGASFNQPQHF. Using reference TRBV18 and TRBJ1-5 for the parts outside the CDR3, the full variable domain is NAGVMQNPRHLVRRRGQEARLRCSPMKGHSHVYWYRQLPEEGLKFMVYLQKENIIDESGMPKERFSAEFPKEGPSILRIQQVVRGDSAAYFCASSPQGASFNQPQHFGDGTRLSIL.

V is TRBV6-6 and J is TRBJ2-7; 8 nucleotides align to TRBD2. J gave up 6 bases and V 8 bases, and 12 bases lay outside the gene matches. CDR3 length: 14 residues. Germline lookup yields CDR1 MNHNY and CDR2 SVGAGI (reference sequence). CDR3 in DNA: TGTGCCAGCGGGGACTACGGGGGGGAAGGCGAGCAGTACTTC. As protein: CASGDYGGEGEQYF.

This clone occurred once. This chain uses TRBV7-2 with TRBJ2-1; 11 bases match TRBD2. Trimming removed 4 bases from V and 3 bases from J; junction bases left unmatched: 14. In germline, CDR1 is SGHTA, CDR2 FQGNSA. This CDR3 is 19 amino acids long. The CDR3 here is CASSSQGTSGRANYNEQFF. CDR3 DNA sequence: TGTGCCAGCAGCTCTCAGGGGACTAGCGGCCGCGCCAACTACAATGAGCAGTTCTTC.

A remark on this clone: This CDR3 is also generated by other DNA sequences in the sample. The chain employs TRBV6-5 and TRBJ2-5; D is uncertain. Trimming cost V 2 bases and J 1 base, with 5 bases left between them. Germline V gene lookup returns CDR1 MNHEY and CDR2 SVGAGI. The CDR3 extends over 13 amino acids. The CDR3 DNA sequence: TGTGCCAGCAGTTACGGGCTCCAAGAGACCCAGTACTTC. This translates into CASSYGLQETQYF.

The V and J genes are TRBV5-8 and TRBJ2-7; 8 bases match TRBD2. Germline V gene sequence: CDR1 SGHTS, CDR2 YDEGEE. Trimming took 3 bases from V and 2 from J; bases not matched to a gene: 7. The CDR3 has 15 residues. The CDR3 bases are TGTGCCAGCAGCTGGGAAATAGCGGGGACCTACGAGCAGTACTTC. It is translated as CASSWEIAGTYEQYF.

This clone was seen only once. V gene TRBV7-6 combines with J gene TRBJ2-2; 12 positions match TRBD2. The CDR3 contains 16 residues. Germline lookup yields CDR1 SGHVS and CDR2 FNYEAQ. After removal of 6 bases from V and 5 bases from J, the junction contained 7 bases not matched to a gene. The DNA of the CDR3 is TGTGCCAGCAGTCCTACTAGCGGGGGGAGGACCGGGGAGCTGTTTTTT. The encoded protein is CASSPTSGGRTGELFF. Supplemented by reference TRBV7-6 and TRBJ2-2, the full variable domain reads GAGVSQSPRYKVTKRGQDVALRCDPISGHVSLYWYRQALGQGPEFLTYFNYEAQQDKSGLPNDRFSAERPEGSISTLTIQRTEQRDSAMYRCASSPTSGGRTGELFFGEGSRLTVL.

This chain joins TRBV6-5 and TRBJ2-7; D uncertain. Germline lookup yields CDR1 MNHEY and CDR2 SVGAGI. This CDR3 spans 15 amino acids. V was cut by 6 bases and J by 3 bases, with 18 bases left in between. In DNA form, the CDR3 reads TGTGCCAGCAGCCGATCTGGCCAACGGGTCTACGAGCAGTACTTC. Translating it yields CASSRSGQRVYEQYF.

The chain carries TRBV14 and TRBJ1-2; 8 nucleotides match TRBD1. Germline trimming cut 4 bases from V and 1 base from J; bases unmatched to any gene: 11. CDR1 SGHDN and CDR2 FVKESK come from the germline V gene. The CDR3 contains 17 residues. Here the CDR3 reads CASSRDLGTGRNYGYTF. CDR3 coding DNA: TGTGCCAGCAGCCGGGATCTAGGGACAGGACGTAACTATGGCTACACCTTC.

The sample holds one count of this clone. The chain recombines TRBV7-3 with TRBJ1-1; 7 nucleotides line up with TRBD1. Looked up from germline, CDR1 is SGHTA and CDR2 is FQGTGA. The junction had 3 bases not matched to a gene; V was cut back by 4 bases and J by 1 base. This CDR3 is 14 amino acids long. The CDR3, as DNA: TGTGCCAGCAGCTCCGGGACAGAGAACACTGAAGCTTTCTTT. Amino acids: CASSSGTENTEAFF.

The chain couples TRBV7-2 to TRBJ1-5; TRBD1 aligns across 7 bases. Germline V lookup: CDR1 SGHTA, CDR2 FQGNSA. V shed 1 base, J shed 3 bases, and the junction held 3 bases outside the gene matches. The length of the CDR3 is 15 residues. The CDR3 reads CASSLGQGDNQPQHF. The DNA for the CDR3 is TGTGCCAGCAGCTTAGGTCAGGGGGACAATCAGCCCCAGCATTTT.

This clone was found a few times. The rearrangement uses TRBV20-1 and TRBJ2-1; D gene uncertain. The CDR3 spans 11 residues. Germline V lookup: CDR1 DFQATT, CDR2 SNEGSKA (reference sequence). Deletions cut 6 bases from V and 0 bases from J, with 3 bases between. CDR3 sequence: CSASSYNEQFF. CDR3 in DNA: TGCAGTGCCAGCTCCTACAATGAGCAGTTCTTC.

V gene TRBV18 combines with J gene TRBJ2-5; perhaps TRBD2 as D (8 bases). The CDR3 is 16 residues long. The V and J ends lost 6 bases and 5 bases respectively, with 22 bases between them. The V gene's germline CDR1 is KGHSH and CDR2 LQKENI. The CDR3 DNA sequence: TGTGCCAGCTCGCCTACTCCGGGACTAGGGGGCGAGACCCAGTACTTC. Protein product: CASSPTPGLGGETQYF.

This clone occurred a few times. The chain is built from TRBV6-5 and TRBJ1-2; D possibly corresponds to TRBD1 (5 bases). Trimming removed 6 bases at V and 4 bases at J, with 9 bases between. CDR3 size: 12 residues. CDR1 is MNHEY, CDR2 SVGAGI, per germline. This CDR3 reads CASRGDLYGYTF. The CDR3 DNA sequence: TGTGCCAGCAGAGGGGACCTCTATGGCTACACCTTC.

The chain combines TRBV6-5 with TRBJ2-3; 7 bases agree with TRBD2. Germline V gene data show CDR1 as MNHEY and CDR2 as SVGAGI. The CDR3 has 16 amino acids. The V gene end was trimmed by 4 bases and the J gene end by 0 bases; junction bases not matched to a gene: 7. The DNA for the CDR3 is TGTGCCAGCAGTTCCTGGACTAGTCCTAGCACAGATACGCAGTATTTT. This sequence encodes CASSSWTSPSTDTQYF.

V and J are TRBV4-1 and TRBJ2-1; 12 bases agree with TRBD2. The CDR3 extends over 16 amino acids. After removal of 0 bases from V and 8 bases from J, the junction contained 5 bases not matched to a gene. Germline CDR1 and CDR2: MGHRA and YSYEKL. CDR3 region: CASSQELAGGPDEQFF. In DNA, the CDR3 is TGCGCCAGCAGCCAAGAGCTAGCGGGGGGGCCTGATGAGCAGTTCTTC.

V usage is TRBV6-1 and J usage is TRBJ2-2; TRBD1 is a possible D gene (6 bases). Trimming cost V 10 bases and J 0 bases, with 15 bases left between them. The CDR3 length is 15 residues. Germline V gives CDR1 MNHNS, CDR2 SASEGT. The CDR3 bases are TGTGCCACCCTAGGGAAGGGGGCGAACACCGGGGAGCTGTTTTTT. The encoded protein is CATLGKGANTGELFF.

This clone appeared a single time. The chain combines TRBV5-8 with TRBJ1-6, with 7 positions matching TRBD1. The germline V gene encodes CDR1 SGHTS and CDR2 YDEGEE. V trimming: 4 bases; J trimming: 5 bases; junction bases outside the gene matches: 12. The CDR3 covers 17 residues. DNA of the CDR3: TGTGCCAGCAGCGATTCGAGGAGGACAGGTGATAATTCACCCCTCCACTTT. This codes for CASSDSRRTGDNSPLHF.

V gene TRBV5-6 combines with J gene TRBJ1-5, with a weak D call TRBD1 (6 bases). Trimming stripped 2 bases from V and 5 bases from J, with 14 bases between. The CDR3 totals 15 residues. CDR1 SGHDT and CDR2 YYEEEE come from the germline V gene. The CDR3 bases are TGTGCCAGCAGCTTTTTTGACAGGACGGATCAGCCCCAGCATTTT. Translating gives CASSFFDRTDQPQHF.